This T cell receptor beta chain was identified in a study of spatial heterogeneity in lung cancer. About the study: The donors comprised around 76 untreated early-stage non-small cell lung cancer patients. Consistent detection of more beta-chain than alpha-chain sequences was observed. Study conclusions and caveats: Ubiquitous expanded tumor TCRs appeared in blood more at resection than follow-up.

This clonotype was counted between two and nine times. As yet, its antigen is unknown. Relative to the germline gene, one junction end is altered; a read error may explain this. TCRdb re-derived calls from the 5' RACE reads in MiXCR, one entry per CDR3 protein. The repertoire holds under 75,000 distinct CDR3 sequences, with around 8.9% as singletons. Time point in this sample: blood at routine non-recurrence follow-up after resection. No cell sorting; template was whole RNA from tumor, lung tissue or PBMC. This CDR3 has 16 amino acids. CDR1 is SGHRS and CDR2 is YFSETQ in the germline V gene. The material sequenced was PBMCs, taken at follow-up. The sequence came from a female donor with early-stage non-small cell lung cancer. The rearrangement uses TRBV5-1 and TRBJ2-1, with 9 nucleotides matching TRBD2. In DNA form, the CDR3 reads TGCGCCAGCAGCTTGCTAGCGGGAATATCCTACAATGAGCAGTTATTC. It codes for CASSLLAGISYNEQLF.